The 21 T cell receptor beta chains listed next were all sequenced from one sample in a study of vaccination and CD4 T cells after COVID-19. Specified treatment: approximately 9-day PBMC culture with coronavirus spike peptide pools or control peptides (ViraFEST assay). Cultured CD4+ T cell DNA underwent sequencing with the Oncomine TCR Beta short-read assay. TCRdb re-called the PCR reads through MiXCR, storing one row per CDR3 protein. The table has approximately 16,000 distinct CDR3 sequences, about 53% seen once. These receptors' antigens are unknown. The source material was CD4+ T cells from blood, cultured in vitro, sampled before SARS-CoV-2 vaccination. These receptors all stem from a human donor who had recovered from COVID-19.

The V and J genes are TRBV19 and TRBJ2-7; D is undetermined. Deletions cut 3 bases from V and 2 bases from J, with 11 bases between. Germline V gene lookup returns CDR1 LNHDA and CDR2 SQIVND (reference sequence). CDR3 length equals 14 residues. The CDR3 spells CASSILADTYEQYF. The CDR3 DNA reads TGTGCCAGTAGTATTCTGGCGGATACCTACGAGCAGTACTTC.

The V and J genes are TRBV23-1 and TRBJ2-5; the D call may be TRBD1 or TRBD2 (6 bases each). TRBV23-1 is flagged as an ORF with uncertain function. This CDR3 comprises 16 residues. Trimming cost V 1 base and J 5 bases, with 17 bases left between them. CDR3 DNA: TGCGCCAGCAGTCAATATCGCAGGGGCGGAGGGGAGACCCAGTACTTC. Translation: CASSQYRRGGGETQYF.

This clonotype was seen more than once but under ten times. The CDR3 bases are TGTGCCAGCAGTCGAGGGGGAACGGGATATGGCTACACCTTC. Protein product: CASSRGGTGYGYTF. This rearrangement joins TRBV6-1 to TRBJ1-2, with a possible D match to TRBD1 (6 bases). CDR3 length: 14 residues. V shed 5 bases and J shed 5 bases, with 15 bases lying between them. From germline, CDR1 is MNHNS and CDR2 SASEGT.

This rearrangement joins TRBV28 to TRBJ1-2; D might be TRBD1 (6 bases). Trimming cost V 7 bases and J 4 bases, with 19 bases left between them. The CDR3 has 15 amino acids. Germline CDR1 MDHEN, CDR2 SYDVKM. The CDR3 DNA reads TGTGCCAGCATCGCACCGGGACACCAGCTCTATGGCTACACCTTC. As protein: CASIAPGHQLYGYTF.

A single count supports this clonotype. V usage is TRBV6-5 and J usage is TRBJ1-2, with 11 bases lining up with TRBD1. J lost 7 bases, V lost 0 bases, and 4 bases had no gene match. Germline V lookup: CDR1 MNHEY, CDR2 SVGAGI. The CDR3 has 15 amino acids. DNA of the CDR3: TGTGCCAGCAGTTACTCGAGGGACAGGGGGATTGGCTACACCTTC. Amino acids: CASSYSRDRGIGYTF.

This clonotype was seen a handful of times. This chain connects TRBV20-1 to TRBJ1-5; D remains unclear. In germline, CDR1 is DFQATT, CDR2 SNEGSKA (reference sequence). V lost 6 bases and J 7 bases, leaving 22 bases between the germline ends. The CDR3 spans 15 residues. As DNA, the CDR3 is TGCAGTGCCTCTGTTAGGCAAAACCAATGGCAGCCCCAGCATTTT. Amino acids: CSASVRQNQWQPQHF.

This clonotype was seen more than once but under ten times. The gene calls are TRBV6-1 and TRBJ1-2, with D unclear. The CDR3 sequence is 15 residues long. V gave up 6 bases and J gave up 1 base, with 15 bases separating them. Germline values: CDR1 MNHNS, CDR2 SASEGT. CDR3 region: CASRSNGEFNYGYTF. The CDR3 DNA is TGTGCCAGCAGGTCCAACGGGGAATTTAACTATGGCTACACCTTC.

The gene calls are TRBV6-2 or TRBV6-3 and TRBJ1-2, with TRBD1 identical over 8 bases. The CDR3 consists of 13 residues. Germline V gene sequence: CDR1 MNHEY, CDR2 SVGEGT. V gave up 6 bases and J gave up 4 bases; unmatched junction bases: 4. CDR3 residues: CASSLQGAYGYTF. As DNA, the CDR3 is TGTGCCAGCAGCTTGCAGGGGGCCTATGGCTACACCTTC.

A few counts support this clonotype. The V call is TRBV7-9, the J call TRBJ1-2; TRBD1 matches 7 bases. There are 16 residues in the CDR3. The V gene end was trimmed by 5 bases and the J gene end by 0 bases; junction bases not matched to a gene: 9. CDR1 and CDR2 from the germline V gene are SEHNR and FQNEAQ (reference sequence). The CDR3 nucleotides read TGTGCCAGCAGCGACTCAGGGGGGCGAACTAACTATGGCTACACCTTC. As protein: CASSDSGGRTNYGYTF.

Note on this clonotype: The germline gene is not matched at one end of the junction; a read error may be the cause. V usage is TRBV7-9 and J usage is TRBJ2-7; 8 bases align to TRBD1. Looked up from germline, CDR1 is SEHNR and CDR2 is FQNEAQ (reference sequence). CDR3 size: 13 residues. CDR3 loop: CTSSSTDRDEQYF. CDR3 nucleotides: TGTACCAGCAGCTCAACGGACAGGGACGAGCAGTACTTC.

By frequency in the sample, this clonotype is medium-sized. This chain joins TRBV6-1 and TRBJ1-4, with 7 nucleotides matching TRBD1. Germline V lookup: CDR1 MNHNS, CDR2 SASEGT. The CDR3 has 16 amino acids. The V gene end was trimmed by 3 bases and the J gene end by 5 bases; junction bases not matched to a gene: 9. Here the CDR3 reads CASSEVRGGGNEKLFF. The CDR3 region has the DNA TGTGCCAGCAGTGAGGTCCGAGGGGGCGGGAATGAAAAACTGTTTTTT.

This clonotype was picked up a small number of times. The genes are TRBV21-1 and TRBJ1-2; TRBD1 is the table's D call and was not checked against the DNA. TRBV21-1 is a pseudogene. This CDR3 contains 21 residues. The CDR3 DNA is TGTGCCAGCAGCAAAGTAGGGGGGAACCGGACAGGGGAAGATCCTAACTATGGCTACACCTTC. Protein product: CASSKVGGNRTGEDPNYGYTF.

V gene TRBV6-2 or TRBV6-3 combines with J gene TRBJ2-2, with no clear D. CDR3 size: 12 residues. The germline V gene encodes CDR1 MNHEY and CDR2 SVGEGT. Trimming left V 5 bases short and J 3 bases short, with 4 bases between. The CDR3 here is CASSRDTGELFF. CDR3 bases: TGTGCCAGCAGTCGGGACACCGGGGAGCTGTTTTTT.

The chain employs TRBV21-1 and TRBJ1-3. TRBV21-1 is designated a pseudogene. This CDR3 contains 16 residues. CDR3 sequence reads: CASTDGILISGNTIYF. Here the CDR3 DNA reads TGTGCCAGCACCGATGGGATCCTGATCTCTGGAAACACCATATATTTT.

The chain employs TRBV20-1 and TRBJ2-5; D is possibly TRBD1 (6 bases). Trimming shortened V by 3 bases and J by 1 base, and 12 bases separated the two germline ends. The CDR3 is made up of 14 amino acids. Looked up from germline, CDR1 is DFQATT and CDR2 is SNEGSKA (reference sequence). For the CDR3, the DNA is TGCAGTGCTAGCAGACAGGTCATCCAAGAGACCCAGTACTTC. It specifies CSASRQVIQETQYF.

V usage is TRBV5-4 and J usage is TRBJ1-6, with D possibly being TRBD1 (5 bases). The CDR3 consists of 17 residues. V lost 4 bases and J 2 bases, leaving 16 bases between the germline ends. Germline V gene data show CDR1 as SGHNT and CDR2 as YYREEE (reference sequence). This CDR3 reads CASSRSGTPTYNSPLHF. The DNA of the CDR3 is TGTGCCAGCAGCCGCTCAGGGACCCCGACCTATAATTCACCCCTCCACTTT.

This clonotype was seen once. The chain combines TRBV19 with TRBJ2-3; D may correspond to TRBD1 or TRBD2 (5 bases each). The germline gives CDR1 LNHDA, CDR2 SQIVND (reference sequence). With 1 base removed from V and 3 bases from J, the gap between germline ends came to 14 bases. The CDR3 has 16 amino acids. The CDR3 spells CASSIVSGEGTDTQYF. The CDR3 DNA follows: TGTGCCAGTAGTATAGTGAGCGGAGAGGGGACAGATACGCAGTATTTT.

J is TRBJ2-1 and V is TRBV6-1, with 8 bases matching TRBD1. The CDR3 sequence is 17 residues long. In germline, CDR1 is MNHNS, CDR2 SASEGT. The trim removed 7 bases at V and 4 bases at J, leaving 15 bases unmatched. CDR3 bases: TGTGCCAGCACTTCGAGCTCCGGGACAGGCCATTACAATGAGCAGTTCTTC. Protein sequence: CASTSSSGTGHYNEQFF.

V and J are TRBV2 and TRBJ2-7; D is possibly TRBD1 (5 bases). The CDR3 is 12 amino acids. Trimming took 7 bases from V and 11 from J, leaving 18 bases between them. Germline lookup yields CDR1 SNHLY and CDR2 FYNNEI. CDR3 DNA: TGTGCCAGCACCAGGGATAGGGCTGGGAAGTACTTC. Its translation: CASTRDRAGKYF.

This clonotype was picked up one time. V and J are TRBV12-3 or TRBV12-4 and TRBJ2-7, with D perhaps TRBD2 (6 bases). Trimming cost V 7 bases and J 2 bases, with 15 bases left between them. The CDR3 contains 14 residues. The CDR3 nucleotides are TGTGCCAGCACCTTTAGGACGGGAGCCTACGAGCAGTACTTC. Translation gives CASTFRTGAYEQYF.

This sequence joins TRBV28 and TRBJ1-5, with 10 bases matching TRBD1. The CDR3 runs to 15 residues. Germline V lookup: CDR1 MDHEN, CDR2 SYDVKM. J was trimmed by 5 bases and V by 4 bases; bases with no gene match: 5. The CDR3 is CASSSVTGGYQPQHF. As DNA, the CDR3 is TGTGCCAGCAGTTCCGTGACAGGGGGCTATCAGCCCCAGCATTTT.